This TCR beta chain was identified during a study of control samples from healthy donors and cancer patients (dated by TCRdb to the early 2020s). The library was obtained by the immunoSEQ multiplex PCR assay. Entries here come from immuneACCESS through TCRdb and include only in-frame sequences with V and J called. Some clones fail to appear in such tables; in the studies checked, an unresolved V gene covers under half of the shortfall, and the cause of the remainder is unknown. The sample table holds approximately 120,000 clones, of which 90% were seen once. Under 4.5% of the sample is in the top ten clones. Regarding this clone: The clone's antigen remains unknown. One base away there is no much larger clone; base qualities are not given.

CDR1 and CDR2 are drawn from the germline V gene: SQVTM, ANQGSEA. Including cysteine and phenylalanine, the CDR3 has 14 amino acids. The entry retains the CDR3 DNA only, 42 bases that are in frame from base 1. V is shortened by 7 bases, J by 4 bases, and the region joining them spans 19 bases. Recombination linked TRBV29-1 to TRBJ2-5; the D segment could be TRBD1, given 7 matching bases. The sequencing sample was made of blood. The TCR originated in a human donor in good health. The donor label of this sample is uncertain. CDR3 region: CSGRTGDSGETQYF. The nucleotide sequence is given as TGCAGCGGCCGAACAGGGGACTCGGGAGAGACCCAGTACTTC.